A single sample is the source of the 22 T cell receptor beta chains below, sequenced in a study of CD8 T cells in ankylosing spondylitis. TCRdb re-called the 5' RACE reads with MiXCR, one entry per CDR3 protein. The sample gives tens of thousands of distinct CDR3 sequences, 6% of which show up once; roughly 12% is in the top ten. The sequencing input was blood, either unsorted or a sorted T cell fraction (not recorded which). The source is a male donor with ankylosing spondylitis or in good health (not recorded which).

This clonotype is labeled as medium-sized (0.01 to 0.1%). The rearrangement joins TRBV5-1 to TRBJ2-2, with a possible D match to TRBD2 (5 bases). The CDR3 covers 14 residues. Trimming pared 2 bases from V and 3 bases from J, leaving 8 bases between. Germline V gives CDR1 SGHRS, CDR2 YFSETQ. The CDR3 spells CASSFTSDTGELFF. CDR3 in DNA: TGCGCCAGCAGCTTCACTAGTGACACCGGGGAGCTGTTTTTT.

This clonotype came up many times. The gene calls are TRBV4-3 and TRBJ2-1; D uncertain. This CDR3 region has 12 residues. With 5 bases removed from V and 6 bases from J, the gap between germline ends came to 8 bases. CDR1 and CDR2 from the germline V gene are LGHNA and YSLEER. The chain's CDR3 is CASSRVANEQFF. DNA for the CDR3: TGCGCCAGCAGCAGGGTGGCCAATGAGCAGTTCTTC.

The sample holds many counts of this clonotype. The genes are TRBV29-1 and TRBJ2-2; perhaps TRBD2 as D (6 bases). The CDR3 spans 14 residues. Germline CDR1 and CDR2: SQVTM and ANQGSEA. V lost 4 bases to trimming and J lost 0 bases, with 9 bases between them. This CDR3 is CSVGIAANTGELFF. In DNA, the CDR3 is TGCAGCGTTGGAATAGCGGCGAACACCGGGGAGCTGTTTTTT.

This clonotype was seen ten or more times. The chain links TRBV14 to TRBJ2-6; D possibly uses TRBD1 or TRBD2 (5 bases each). The CDR3 covers 23 residues. Looked up from germline, CDR1 is SGHDN and CDR2 is FVKESK. Trimming removed 0 bases at V and 2 bases at J, with 29 bases between. CDR3 loop: CASSQDRSKGHFHRGAGANVLTF. CDR3 DNA sequence: TGTGCCAGCAGCCAAGATCGGAGTAAGGGGCACTTCCACCGGGGCGCTGGGGCCAACGTCCTGACTTTC. The complete variable domain, with remaining parts taken from reference TRBV14 and TRBJ2-6, reads EAGVTQFPSHSVIEKGQTVTLRCDPISGHDNLYWYRRVMGKEIKFLLHFVKESKQDESGMPNNRFLAERTGGTYSTLKVQPAELEDSGVYFCASSQDRSKGHFHRGAGANVLTFGAGSRLTVL.

To note about this clonotype: This may be a read error, as it is one base from a much larger clone. V is TRBV6-1 and J is TRBJ1-5, with 8 bases fitting TRBD1. The CDR3 length is 14 residues. CDR1 and CDR2 from the germline V gene are MNHNS and SASEGT. This CDR3 is CTSSRTGRNQPQHF. The CDR3 DNA follows: TGTACCAGCTCACGGACAGGGCGCAATCAGCCCCAGCATTTT.

Ten or more counts support this clonotype. This chain uses TRBV10-3 with TRBJ2-3, with TRBD1 identical over 8 bases. The V and J ends lost 10 bases and 4 bases, in that order; junction bases with no gene match: 7. The CDR3 consists of 13 residues. Germline CDR1 reads ENHRY; CDR2 reads SYGVKD. This CDR3 reads CATTGDTADTQYF. CDR3 bases: TGTGCCACGACAGGGGATACGGCAGATACGCAGTATTTT.

The table lists this clonotype with many counts. The V call is TRBV20-1, the J call TRBJ2-3; weak D call: TRBD1 (5 bases). The CDR3 covers 13 residues. Germline CDR1 is DFQATT and CDR2 is SNEGSKA (reference sequence). The V and J ends lost 3 bases and 2 bases respectively, with 9 bases between them. In nucleotides, the CDR3 is TGCAGTGCTAGGGGCAGGGTCACAGATACGCAGTATTTT. The encoded protein is CSARGRVTDTQYF.

About this clonotype itself: Since a much larger clone is just one base distant, this may be a read error. The chain uses TRBV20-1 and TRBJ1-2, with D hard to call. The CDR3 extends over 11 amino acids. Trimming pared 5 bases from V and 9 bases from J, leaving 13 bases between. CDR1 and CDR2 (germline): DFQATT, SNEGSKA (reference sequence). The CDR3 nucleotides are TGCAGTGCTGCCATCGGGGAGAGCTACACCTTC. It yields the protein CSAAIGESYTF.

In this sample, this clonotype turned up many times. The rearrangement joins TRBV29-1 to TRBJ2-1; TRBD1 agrees at 9 bases. Trimming took 6 bases from V and 7 from J; bases not matched to a gene: 10. CDR3 length: 14 residues. Per germline, CDR1 SQVTM and CDR2 ANQGSEA. This CDR3 reads CSVLSDRGGNEQFF. The CDR3, as DNA: TGCAGCGTCCTTTCGGACAGGGGAGGGAATGAGCAGTTCTTC.

Ten or more counts support this clonotype. This CDR3 reads CASSLSPGGHNSPLHF. Here the CDR3 DNA reads TGTGCCAGCAGTTTATCTCCGGGGGGCCATAATTCACCCCTCCACTTT. The chain joins TRBV27 to TRBJ1-6; D may be TRBD1 (6 bases). The V gene lost 0 bases and the J gene lost 5 bases, with 11 bases spanning the gap. CDR3 length: 16 residues. Looked up from germline, CDR1 is MNHEY and CDR2 is SMNVEV (reference sequence).

Details on this clonotype: Relative to the germline gene, one junction end is altered; a read error may explain this. The V and J genes are TRBV5-1 and TRBJ1-5; tentatively, D is TRBD1 (6 bases). Germline V gene data show CDR1 as SGHRS and CDR2 as YFSETQ. The CDR3 runs 15 residues. CDR3 amino acids: CASSLGTASNPPQHF. CDR3 coding DNA: TGCGCCAGCAGCTTGGGGACAGCATCGAATCCGCCCCAGCATTTT. The full variable domain, its missing parts supplied by reference TRBV5-1 and TRBJ1-5, is KAGVTQTPRYLIKTRGQQVTLSCSPISGHRSVSWYQQTPGQGLQFLFEYFSETQRNKGNFPGRFSGRQFSNSRSEMNVSTLELGDSALYLCASSLGTASNPPQHFGDGTRLSIL.

This clonotype has a count of ten or more. The chain uses TRBV12-3 or TRBV12-4 and TRBJ1-5; 7 bases line up with TRBD1. This CDR3 spans 15 amino acids. V gave up 5 bases and J gave up 3 bases; unmatched junction bases: 7. CDR3 in DNA: TGTGCCAGCAGTAGGACAGGATCGCACAATCAGCCCCAGCATTTT. As protein: CASSRTGSHNQPQHF.

This clonotype was seen at least ten times. The genes are TRBV7-2 and TRBJ2-5, with 7 nucleotides matching TRBD2. CDR1 and CDR2 from the germline V gene are SGHTA and FQGNSA. With V trimmed by 3 bases and J by 4 bases, 11 bases remained unmatched. The CDR3 covers 16 residues. The CDR3 DNA reads TGTGCCAGCAGCTTCTTATCGGGGGGACGAGGAGAGACCCAGTACTTC. This gives the protein CASSFLSGGRGETQYF.

This clonotype showed up many times. The CDR3 sequence: CASSMGQMNTEAFF. CDR3 bases: TGCGCCAGCAGCATGGGACAAATGAACACTGAAGCTTTCTTT. The rearrangement joins TRBV5-1 to TRBJ1-1, with D maybe TRBD1 (6 bases). The germline V gene has CDR1 SGHRS and CDR2 YFSETQ. The CDR3 loop spans 14 amino acids. The V and J ends lost 4 bases and 0 bases respectively, with 10 bases between them.

Ten or more counts support this clonotype. J is TRBJ2-3 and V is TRBV7-6; D is uncertain. The V and J ends lost 1 base and 3 bases respectively, with 5 bases between them. This CDR3 contains 13 residues. The V gene's germline CDR1 is SGHVS and CDR2 FNYEAQ. The CDR3 sequence is CASSLVGTDTQYF. DNA of the CDR3: TGTGCCAGCAGCTTAGTTGGGACAGATACGCAGTATTTT.

This clonotype was detected many times. CDR3 residues: CSASGGSGDVRQPQHF. The CDR3 nucleotides are TGCAGTGCTAGCGGGGGAAGTGGAGACGTTAGACAGCCCCAGCATTTT. The chain couples TRBV20-1 to TRBJ1-5; a weak D match, TRBD1 (5 bases). The ends were cut back, 3 bases at V and 7 bases at J, with 22 bases in the middle. The V gene's germline CDR1 is DFQATT and CDR2 SNEGSKA (reference sequence). CDR3 size: 16 residues.

This chain connects TRBV28 to TRBJ2-7, with 11 bases aligning to TRBD1. The trim removed 2 bases at V and 6 bases at J, leaving 9 bases unmatched. Looked up from germline, CDR1 is MDHEN and CDR2 is SYDVKM. This CDR3 region has 16 residues. CDR3 DNA sequence: TGTGCCAGCAGTTTAGTCCAGGGACAGGGGGTTCCCGAGCAGTACTTC. This translates into CASSLVQGQGVPEQYF.

This clonotype was recorded at least ten times. This chain connects TRBV30 to TRBJ2-7; D unclear. The CDR3 loop spans 13 amino acids. Trimming took 5 bases from V and 2 from J, leaving 13 bases between them. Germline values: CDR1 GTSNPN, CDR2 SVGIG (reference sequence). CDR3 loop: CAWPCKKAYEQYF. CDR3 coding DNA: TGTGCCTGGCCATGCAAAAAGGCCTACGAGCAGTACTTC.

This clonotype occurred many times. The V and J genes are TRBV7-2 and TRBJ1-1, with 10 nucleotides matching TRBD1. Trimming removed 5 bases from V and 1 base from J; junction bases left unmatched: 4. This CDR3 is 15 amino acids long. Germline V gene data show CDR1 as SGHTA and CDR2 as FQGNSA. For the CDR3, the DNA is TGTGCCAGCAGCCCGCGACAGGGGGCGAACACTGAAGCTTTCTTT. Amino acids: CASSPRQGANTEAFF.

This clonotype was counted ten times or more. This chain uses TRBV7-6 with TRBJ2-2; 12 bases fit TRBD2. The CDR3 is made up of 19 amino acids. Losses at the gene ends were 0 bases for V and 6 bases for J; bases not matched to a gene: 11. In germline, CDR1 is SGHVS, CDR2 FNYEAQ. CDR3 amino acids: CASSLAPTSGRKEAGELFF. The DNA for the CDR3 is TGTGCCAGCAGCTTAGCCCCGACTAGCGGGAGAAAAGAGGCCGGGGAGCTGTTTTTT.

This clonotype was counted ten times or more. J is TRBJ2-5 and V is TRBV18; D remains unclear. The V end was cut by 2 bases, the J end by 2 bases, with 6 bases between. CDR1 is KGHSH, CDR2 LQKENI, per germline. The CDR3 consists of 13 residues. The CDR3 DNA follows: TGTGCCAGCTCACCAATCGGGCAAGAGACCCAGTACTTC. Protein product: CASSPIGQETQYF. The whole variable domain, filled in from reference TRBV18 and TRBJ2-5, reads NAGVMQNPRHLVRRRGQEARLRCSPMKGHSHVYWYRQLPEEGLKFMVYLQKENIIDESGMPKERFSAEFPKEGPSILRIQQVVRGDSAAYFCASSPIGQETQYFGPGTRLLVL.

J is TRBJ2-2 and V is TRBV7-9; TRBD1 agrees at 8 bases. V shed 3 bases, J shed 5 bases, and the junction held 2 bases outside the gene matches. Germline CDR1 is SEHNR and CDR2 is FQNEAQ (reference sequence). The CDR3 sequence is 14 residues long. The DNA for the CDR3 is TGTGCCAGCAGCTTGGGACAGGAGACCGGGGAGCTGTTTTTT. It specifies CASSLGQETGELFF.